Described below is a single T cell receptor (beta chain) sequence and its context. The antigen is not known. V shed 3 bases and J shed 6 bases, with 11 bases lying between them. The CDR3 spans 13 residues. Germline values: CDR1 LNHDA, CDR2 SQIVND (reference sequence). This specimen belongs to a study of PD-L1 blockade in urothelial cancer. At the level of the study: After treatment start, blood was analyzed at 3 weeks (second dose) and at 6 weeks. The study recovered a median of approximately 150,000 T cells per blood sample.

Profiled with immunoSEQ multiplex PCR; TCRdb holds only in-frame clones, not every one. In the table there are fewer than 95,000 clones, about four fifths of which are singletons. Documented time point: pretreatment peripheral blood. Whole-study findings and limits: Durable benefit was linked to greater 3-week expansion of tumor-associated blood clones.

The sequenced sample was PBMCs, obtained around atezolizumab (anti-PD-L1) treatment. The sequence was collected from a man aged 60-69 years with urothelial cancer. J is TRBJ1-2 and V is TRBV19; D gene uncertain. The CDR3 DNA is TGTGCCAGTAGTATGGCGGCAGTGAATGGCTACACCTTC. This gives the protein CASSMAAVNGYTF.